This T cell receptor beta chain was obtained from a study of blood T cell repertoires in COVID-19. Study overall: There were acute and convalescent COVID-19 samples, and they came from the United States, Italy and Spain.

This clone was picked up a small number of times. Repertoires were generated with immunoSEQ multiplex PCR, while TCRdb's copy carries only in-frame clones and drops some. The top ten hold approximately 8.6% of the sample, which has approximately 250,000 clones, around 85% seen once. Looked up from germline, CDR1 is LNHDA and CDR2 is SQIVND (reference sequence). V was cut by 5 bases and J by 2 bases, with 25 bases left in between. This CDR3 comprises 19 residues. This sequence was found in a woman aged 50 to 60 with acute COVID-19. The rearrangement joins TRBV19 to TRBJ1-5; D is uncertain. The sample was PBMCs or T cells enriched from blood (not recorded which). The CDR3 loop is CASSLPPLIAGFGNQPQHF. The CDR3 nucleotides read TGTGCCAGTAGTCTTCCTCCCCTAATTGCAGGATTTGGCAATCAGCCCCAGCATTTT. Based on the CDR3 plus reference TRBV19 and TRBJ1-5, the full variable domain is DGGITQSPKYLFRKEGQNVTLSCEQNLNHDAMYWYRQDPGQGLRLIYYSQIVNDFQKGDIAEGYSVSREKKESFPLTVTSAQKNPTAFYLCASSLPPLIAGFGNQPQHFGDGTRLSIL.